One T cell receptor beta chain is described in this entry. The antigen remains undetermined. J gave up 3 bases and V 5 bases, and 7 bases lay outside the gene matches. The CDR3 totals 14 residues. These data come from a study of early T cells in non-severe SARS-CoV-2 infection. In TCRdb, the 5' RACE reads were re-called with MiXCR into one record per CDR3 protein. This table has about 72,000 distinct CDR3 sequences, about 9.5% appearing once. The study, taken as a whole, reports: Missing private and CD4 specificities, VDJdb matching favored anti-spike CD8 responses.

The genes are TRBV12-3 or TRBV12-4 and TRBJ2-7, with 7 bases fitting TRBD1. This specimen was whole blood, taken at baseline. This TCR was sampled from an adult who was a healthcare worker with PCR-confirmed SARS-CoV-2 infection or an uninfected control (not recorded which). The CDR3 sequence is CASSTRQGVYEQYF. The CDR3 DNA sequence: TGTGCCAGCAGTACCCGACAGGGAGTCTACGAGCAGTACTTC.